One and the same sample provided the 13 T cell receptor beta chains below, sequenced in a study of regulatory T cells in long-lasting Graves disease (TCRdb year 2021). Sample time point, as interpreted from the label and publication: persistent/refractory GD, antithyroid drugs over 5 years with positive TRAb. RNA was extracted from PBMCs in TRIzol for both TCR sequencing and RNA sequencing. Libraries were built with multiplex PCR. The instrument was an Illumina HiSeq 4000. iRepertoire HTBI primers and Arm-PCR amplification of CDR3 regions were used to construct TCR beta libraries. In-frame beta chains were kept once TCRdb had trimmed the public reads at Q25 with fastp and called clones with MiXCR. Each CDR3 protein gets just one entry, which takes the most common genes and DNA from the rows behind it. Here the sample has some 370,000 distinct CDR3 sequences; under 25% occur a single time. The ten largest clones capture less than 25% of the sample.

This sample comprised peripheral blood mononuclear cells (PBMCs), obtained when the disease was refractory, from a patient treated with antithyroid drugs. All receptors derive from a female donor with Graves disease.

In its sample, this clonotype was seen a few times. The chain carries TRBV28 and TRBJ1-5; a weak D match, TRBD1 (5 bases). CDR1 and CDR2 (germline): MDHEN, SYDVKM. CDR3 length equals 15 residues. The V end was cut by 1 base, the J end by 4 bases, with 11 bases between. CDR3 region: CASSLYQGYNQPQHF. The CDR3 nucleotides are TGTGCCAGCAGTTTATACCAGGGCTATAATCAGCCCCAGCATTTT. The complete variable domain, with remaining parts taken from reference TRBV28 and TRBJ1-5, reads DVKVTQSSRYLVKRTGEKVFLECVQDMDHENMFWYRQDPGLGLRLIYFSYDVKMKEKGDIPEGYSVSREKKERFSLILESASTNQTSMYLCASSLYQGYNQPQHFGDGTRLSIL.

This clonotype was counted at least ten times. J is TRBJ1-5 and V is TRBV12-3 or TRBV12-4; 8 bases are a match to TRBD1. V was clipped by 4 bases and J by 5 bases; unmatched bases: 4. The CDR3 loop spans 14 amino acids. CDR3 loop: CASSSGQDYQPQHF. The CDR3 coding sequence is TGTGCCAGCAGTTCGGGACAGGATTATCAGCCCCAGCATTTT.

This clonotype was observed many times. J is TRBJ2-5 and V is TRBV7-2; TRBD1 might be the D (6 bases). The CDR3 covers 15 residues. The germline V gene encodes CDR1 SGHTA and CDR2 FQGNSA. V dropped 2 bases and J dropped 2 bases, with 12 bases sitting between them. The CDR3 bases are TGTGCCAGCAGCTTACCAGGACAGAGACAAGAGACCCAGTACTTC. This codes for CASSLPGQRQETQYF.

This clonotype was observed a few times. CDR3: CASTPFQGGNTEAFF. The CDR3 DNA reads TGTGCCAGCACCCCTTTTCAGGGGGGGAACACTGAAGCTTTCTTT. J is TRBJ1-1 and V is TRBV6-1; 7 nucleotides match TRBD1. Losses at the gene ends were 7 bases for V and 1 base for J; bases not matched to a gene: 9. CDR3 length: 15 residues. Germline CDR1 reads MNHNS; CDR2 reads SASEGT.

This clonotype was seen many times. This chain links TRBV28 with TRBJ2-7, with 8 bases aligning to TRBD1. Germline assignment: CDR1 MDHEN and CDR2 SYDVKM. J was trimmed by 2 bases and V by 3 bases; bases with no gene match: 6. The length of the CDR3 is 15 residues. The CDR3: CASSLPGQVAYEQYF. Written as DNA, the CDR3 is TGTGCCAGCAGTTTGCCGGGACAGGTTGCCTACGAGCAGTACTTC.

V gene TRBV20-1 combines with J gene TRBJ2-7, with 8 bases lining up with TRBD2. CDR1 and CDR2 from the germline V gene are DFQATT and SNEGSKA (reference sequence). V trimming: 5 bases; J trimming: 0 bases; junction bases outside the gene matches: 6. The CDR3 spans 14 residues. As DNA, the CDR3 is TGCAGTGCTTTAGCGGGACGTGCCTCCTACGAGCAGTACTTC. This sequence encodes CSALAGRASYEQYF.

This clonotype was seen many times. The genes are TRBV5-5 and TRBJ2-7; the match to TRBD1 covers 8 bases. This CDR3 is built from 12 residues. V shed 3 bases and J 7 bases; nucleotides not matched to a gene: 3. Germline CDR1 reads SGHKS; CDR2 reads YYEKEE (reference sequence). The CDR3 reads CASSWDRSEQYF. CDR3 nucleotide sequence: TGTGCCAGCAGCTGGGACAGGAGTGAGCAGTACTTC.

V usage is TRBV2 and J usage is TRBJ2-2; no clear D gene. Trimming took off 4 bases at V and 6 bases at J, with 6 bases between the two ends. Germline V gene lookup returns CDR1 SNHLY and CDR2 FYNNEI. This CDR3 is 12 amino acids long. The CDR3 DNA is TGTGCCAGCAGTGCCCCGCCCGGGGAGCTGTTTTTT. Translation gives CASSAPPGELFF. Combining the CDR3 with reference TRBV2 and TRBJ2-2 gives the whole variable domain EPEVTQTPSHQVTQMGQEVILRCVPISNHLYFYWYRQILGQKVEFLVSFYNNEISEKSEIFDDQFSVERPDGSNFTLKIRSTKLEDSAMYFCASSAPPGELFFGEGSRLTVL.

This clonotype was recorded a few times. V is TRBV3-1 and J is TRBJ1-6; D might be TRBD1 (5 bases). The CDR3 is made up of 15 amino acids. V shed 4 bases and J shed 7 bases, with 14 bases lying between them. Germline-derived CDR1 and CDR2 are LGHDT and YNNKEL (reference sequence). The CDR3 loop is CASSPQGTRNSPLHF. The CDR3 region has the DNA TGTGCCAGCAGCCCGCAAGGGACGAGGAATTCACCCCTCCACTTT.

The CDR3 bases are TGCGGTACTCGGGGGCCCCAAGAGACCCAGTACTTC. This codes for CGTRGPQETQYF. The gene calls are TRBV20-1 and TRBJ2-5; D could derive from TRBD1 or TRBD2 (6 bases each). The CDR3 is 12 amino acids. Germline lookup yields CDR1 DFQATT and CDR2 SNEGSKA (reference sequence).

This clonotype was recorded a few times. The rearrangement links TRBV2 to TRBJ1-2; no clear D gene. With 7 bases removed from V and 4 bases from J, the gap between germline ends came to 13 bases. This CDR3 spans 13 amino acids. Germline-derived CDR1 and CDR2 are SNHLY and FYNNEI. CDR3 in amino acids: CASTHGRAYGYTF. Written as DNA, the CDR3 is TGTGCCAGCACTCACGGACGGGCCTATGGCTACACCTTC.

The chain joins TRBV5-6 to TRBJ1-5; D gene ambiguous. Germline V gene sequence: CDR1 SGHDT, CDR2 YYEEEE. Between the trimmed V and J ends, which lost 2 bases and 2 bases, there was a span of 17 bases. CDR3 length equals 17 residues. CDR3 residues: CASSFFGGLTGNQPQHF. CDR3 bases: TGTGCCAGCAGCTTCTTCGGCGGGCTCACGGGCAATCAGCCCCAGCATTTT. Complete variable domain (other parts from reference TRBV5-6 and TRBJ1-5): DAGVTQSPTHLIKTRGQQVTLRCSPKSGHDTVSWYQQALGQGPQFIFQYYEEEERQRGNFPDRFSGHQFPNYSSELNVNALLLGDSALYLCASSFFGGLTGNQPQHFGDGTRLSIL.

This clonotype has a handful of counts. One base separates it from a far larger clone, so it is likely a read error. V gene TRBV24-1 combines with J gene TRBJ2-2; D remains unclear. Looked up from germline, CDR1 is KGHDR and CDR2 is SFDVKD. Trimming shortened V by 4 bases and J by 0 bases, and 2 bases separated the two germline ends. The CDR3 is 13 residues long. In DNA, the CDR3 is TGTGCCACCAGTGACCCGAACACCGGGGAGCTGTTTTTT. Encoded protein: CATSDPNTGELFF.